This paragraph reports one T cell receptor (beta chain). The antigen is unknown. The source of the sample is a study of B cell selection in AIRE deficiency. Regulatory T cells were sorted as CD4+CD25hiCD127low/negative cells. Unrelated healthy donors provided the controls. Original processing methods: About 6.1x10^4 patient and around 100,000 healthy donor TCRbeta sequences came from Tregs. The table came from immunoSEQ multiplex PCR; TCRdb's copy has only in-frame clones and leaves some out. The V and J calls and clone size were taken over from that table, and D and trimming were inferred from the DNA. Among roughly 26,000 clones, about 92% were seen once, and the ten largest hold around 1.1%. CDR3 length: 15 residues. Germline CDR1 MNHEY, CDR2 SVGAGI. Trimming stripped 6 bases from V and 5 bases from J, with 17 bases between. Study-wide results and caveats: Healthy Tconv contained less than 40% of shared healthy Treg sequences; only TCRbeta sequenced. Shorter CDR3s marked shared Treg sequences, biased toward few non-templated insertions.

V gene TRBV6-5 combines with J gene TRBJ2-1, with D perhaps TRBD2 (5 bases). The specimen was CD4+CD25+ Tregs sorted from PBMCs. This receptor was obtained from a human donor in good health. The DNA of the CDR3 is TGTGCCAGCAGCACCCGCGGGCGCGGGCACAATGAGCAGTTCTTC. It is translated as CASSTRGRGHNEQFF.